This record covers a single T cell receptor (beta chain). Treatment meaning: approximately 18 received Ad26.COV2.S at low or high dose, single or two shots; about 5 received placebo; per-sample allocation not given. The study sampled participants on day 63 after the first vaccine or placebo injection. This specimen belongs to a study of Ad26.COV2.S vaccination and SARS-CoV-2 variants. Only in-frame clones appear in the TCRdb table, and some are missing; sequencing was by immunoSEQ multiplex PCR. The data contain 330,000 or so clones, 90% of them seen just once; the ten biggest clones take up around 5.5%. Sample: peripheral blood, taken in a trial of Ad26.COV2.S vaccine versus placebo. This TCR was recovered from a person aged 18-65 years who received the Ad26.COV2.S COVID-19 vaccine or a placebo.

The DNA for the CDR3 is TGCGCCAGCAGACAAGACTCCTACGAGCAGTACTTC. Its translation: CASRQDSYEQYF. The chain couples TRBV5-1 to TRBJ2-7; D ambiguous. CDR1 is SGHRS and CDR2 is YFSETQ in the germline V gene. The CDR3 length is 12 residues. Deletions cut 5 bases from V and 0 bases from J, with 6 bases between.